The rows below give T cell receptor beta chains drawn from one sample of a study of OX40 agonist ivuxolimab in advanced cancers. The repertoire was sequenced with immunoSEQ multiplex PCR; TCRdb's copy has only in-frame clones and lacks some. This table holds roughly 74,000 clones, approximately 88% found once. The sequences come from CD4+ or CD8+ T cells sorted from blood, collected in a trial of the OX40 agonist ivuxolimab. Receptors were obtained from an adult with an advanced solid tumor such as melanoma, head and neck, liver or kidney cancer. The CDR3 runs from the conserved cysteine through the conserved F or W. The D gene is left open where the match is weak. Rows may omit the clone size; those that give it use once, few, many or a size class.

j_gene	abundance	d_gene	v_gene	CDR3aa	CDR3nt
TRBJ2-3	NA	NA	TRBV6-1	CASGKTGTDTQYF	TGTGCCAGCGGTAAGACTGGGACAGATACGCAGTATTTT
TRBJ1-1	NA	NA	TRBV14	CASSQESGSFRGMNTEAFF	TGTGCCAGCAGCCAAGAGTCCGGCTCCTTCAGAGGTATGAACACTGAAGCTTTCTTT
TRBJ2-3	NA	NA	TRBV28	CASSLDYTQYF	TGTGCCAGCAGCTTGGATTATACGCAGTATTTT
TRBJ1-1	NA	TRBD1	TRBV19	CASSIQGERTAFF	TGTGCCAGTAGTATTCAGGGGGAACGAACAGCTTTCTTT
TRBJ2-3	NA	TRBD1	TRBV7-2	CASSRFRTGLTDTQYF	TGTGCCAGCAGCCGTTTTCGGACAGGCCTCACAGATACGCAGTATTTT
TRBJ2-7	NA	NA	TRBV25-1	CASSRAAAPYEQYF	TGTGCCAGCAGTCGGGCGGCGGCTCCTTACGAGCAGTACTTC
TRBJ2-2	few	TRBD1	TRBV28	CASSLWSGGDTGELFF	TGTGCCAGCAGTTTGTGGTCAGGGGGCGACACCGGGGAGCTGTTTTTT
TRBJ1-1	NA	NA	TRBV5-1	CASSPWYGTKNTEAFF	TGCGCCAGCAGCCCGTGGTATGGGACTAAGAACACTGAAGCTTTCTTT
TRBJ2-1	once	NA	TRBV7-3	CASSKRAGADNEQFF	TGTGCCAGCAGCAAAAGAGCAGGGGCGGACAATGAGCAGTTCTTC
TRBJ2-2	few	TRBD1	TRBV7-9	CASTRDRTNTGELFF	TGTGCCAGCACGCGGGACAGGACGAACACCGGGGAGCTGTTTTTT
TRBJ1-1	NA	TRBD1	TRBV19	CASRQGAQGRARAEAFF	TGTGCCAGCCGACAGGGGGCGCAAGGACGAGCTAGAGCTGAAGCTTTCTTT
TRBJ2-1	NA	TRBD2	TRBV9	CASSAGPGTSGLEQFF	TGTGCCAGCAGCGCGGGACCAGGGACTAGCGGACTTGAGCAGTTCTTC
TRBJ1-2	many	NA	TRBV30	CAWSVITGYTF	TGTGCCTGGAGTGTTATCACCGGCTACACCTTC
TRBJ1-3	NA	NA	TRBV7-2	CASSRQNGNTIYF	TGTGCCAGCAGTCGACAAAATGGAAACACCATATATTTT
TRBJ1-1	NA	NA	TRBV4-3	CASSQDIRQSLNTEAFF	TGCGCCAGCAGCCAAGATATTAGACAGTCTCTAAACACTGAAGCTTTCTTT
TRBJ2-7	NA	TRBD1	TRBV5-1	CASSSGTGTGLYEQYF	TGCGCCAGCAGCTCGGGGACCGGGACAGGGCTCTACGAGCAGTACTTC
TRBJ2-1	NA	NA	TRBV5-1	CASSSGQYNEQFF	TGCGCCAGCAGCTCGGGACAATACAATGAGCAGTTCTTC
TRBJ1-5	once	NA	TRBV28	CASREANRDHQPQHF	TGTGCCAGCAGGGAAGCTAACAGGGATCATCAGCCCCAGCATTTT
TRBJ2-1	NA	TRBD2	TRBV11-2	CASSLVGVRTGGRAGEQFF	TGTGCCAGCAGCTTAGTAGGCGTCCGGACGGGAGGACGGGCTGGGGAGCAGTTCTTC
TRBJ2-2	NA	NA	TRBV10-1	CASSEGSPNTGELFF	TGCGCCAGCAGTGAGGGGAGCCCGAACACCGGGGAGCTGTTTTTT
TRBJ2-2	NA	NA	TRBV6-6	CASSYSFANTGELFF	TGTGCCAGCAGTTACTCGTTCGCGAACACCGGGGAGCTGTTTTTT
TRBJ2-1	NA	TRBD1	TRBV5-1	CASSFDRGYAQYNEQFF	TGCGCCAGCAGCTTCGACAGGGGCTACGCTCAGTACAATGAGCAGTTCTTC
TRBJ1-5	NA	NA	TRBV4-1	CASSQDGNRFNQPQHF	TGCGCCAGCAGCCAAGACGGGAATCGATTCAATCAGCCCCAGCATTTT
TRBJ2-5	NA	TRBD2	TRBV19	CASNRLAGVQETQYF	TGTGCCAGTAATAGACTAGCGGGGGTCCAAGAGACCCAGTACTTC